Sequencing of this T cell receptor (beta chain) was carried out in a study of blood T cell repertoires in COVID-19. Study context: The United States, Italy and Spain provided the acute and convalescent COVID-19 samples. T cells, B-cell-depleted T cells, or PBMCs provided the cDNA or gDNA that served as material.

Under the authors' procedure: By means of reference gene primer amplification, nucleated cell counts were estimated. TCRdb's copy holds only in-frame clones and misses some; the assay was immunoSEQ multiplex PCR. V and J calls and clone size are as listed in that table; D and trimming were resolved from the DNA. The sample has about 23,000 clones, approximately 90% seen once. V lost 4 bases to trimming and J lost 5 bases, with 14 bases between them. This CDR3 is 14 amino acids long. Germline assignment: CDR1 SEHNR and CDR2 FQNEAQ (reference sequence). This receptor was taken from a woman older than 75 with active COVID-19. The chain couples TRBV7-9 to TRBJ2-5; a possible D gene is TRBD2 (6 bases). Specimen: peripheral blood. In DNA, the CDR3 is TGTGCCAGCAGCTCTGGACTACTGGTGGAGACCCAGTACTTC. Protein sequence: CASSSGLLVETQYF.